This T cell receptor (beta chain) was recovered during a study of shared clonotypes between healthy human individuals. Study background: Aged between 18 and 49, the donors were a couple of women and three men.

The CDR3 has 15 residues. The V end was cut by 5 bases, the J end by 7 bases, with 17 bases between. From germline, CDR1 is MNHNS and CDR2 SASEGT. Each replicate PCR on the sorted subsets used 200 to 250 ng DNA (roughly 30,000 T cell genomes). Measured with immunoSEQ multiplex PCR; TCRdb has only the in-frame clones, and not every one. The sample has around 1.1 million clones; about four fifths are singletons. The J gene is TRBJ1-4, the V gene TRBV6-1; the D gene is possibly TRBD1 (5 bases). Sequenced: memory CD4+ T cells from PBMCs. Sample subset: CD45RA-negative fraction. The receptor comes from a man between 18 and 35 years old in good health. Some clones in this sample may be carry-over from other donors' samples. The CDR3 sequence: CASSKWGTLGEKLFF. The CDR3 DNA is TGTGCCAGCAGTAAATGGGGGACTTTAGGTGAAAAACTGTTTTTT.